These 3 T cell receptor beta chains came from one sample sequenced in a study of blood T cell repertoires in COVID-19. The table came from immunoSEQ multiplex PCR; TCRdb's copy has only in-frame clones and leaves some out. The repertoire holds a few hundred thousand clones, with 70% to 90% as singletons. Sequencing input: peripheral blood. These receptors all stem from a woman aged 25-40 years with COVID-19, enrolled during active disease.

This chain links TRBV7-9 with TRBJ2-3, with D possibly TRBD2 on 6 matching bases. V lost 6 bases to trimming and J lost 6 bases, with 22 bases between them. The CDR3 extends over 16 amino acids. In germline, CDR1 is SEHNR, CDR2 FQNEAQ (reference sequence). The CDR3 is CASSRFRDWTPDTQYF. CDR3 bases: TGTGCCAGCAGTCGCTTCCGGGACTGGACCCCCGATACGCAGTATTTT.

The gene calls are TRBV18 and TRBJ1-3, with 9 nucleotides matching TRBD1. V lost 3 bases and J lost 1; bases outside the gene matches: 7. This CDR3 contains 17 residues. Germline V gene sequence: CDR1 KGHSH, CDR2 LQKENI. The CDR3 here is CASSPGQGRTSGNTIYF. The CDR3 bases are TGTGCCAGCTCACCTGGACAGGGGAGGACTTCTGGAAACACCATATATTTT.

The CDR3: CASSRRWDSSYEQYV. CDR3 nucleotides: TGTGCCAGCAGCAGAAGATGGGACAGTTCCTACGAGCAGTACGTC. The V call is TRBV5-6, the J call TRBJ2-7; 7 positions match TRBD1. Unmatched junction bases numbered 8, after V lost 4 bases and J lost 1 base. Germline CDR1 SGHDT, CDR2 YYEEEE. The CDR3 length is 15 residues.